This TCR beta chain was retrieved from a study of control samples from healthy donors and cancer patients. Only in-frame clones appear in the TCRdb table, and some are missing; sequencing was by immunoSEQ multiplex PCR. The repertoire includes 100,000 to 150,000 clones, about 95% of them detected once, and 3.6% sits in the top ten. V dropped 10 bases and J dropped 5 bases, with 17 bases sitting between them. Germline CDR1 SGHTA, CDR2 FQGNSA. This CDR3 comprises 13 residues. The chain recombines TRBV7-2 with TRBJ1-2; D unclear. Sequencing was performed on blood. This receptor was identified in a man aged 30-40 years in good health. CDR3 bases: TGTGCCACCGACCCGGGAGGGAGGTATGGCTACACCTTC. It specifies CATDPGGRYGYTF.